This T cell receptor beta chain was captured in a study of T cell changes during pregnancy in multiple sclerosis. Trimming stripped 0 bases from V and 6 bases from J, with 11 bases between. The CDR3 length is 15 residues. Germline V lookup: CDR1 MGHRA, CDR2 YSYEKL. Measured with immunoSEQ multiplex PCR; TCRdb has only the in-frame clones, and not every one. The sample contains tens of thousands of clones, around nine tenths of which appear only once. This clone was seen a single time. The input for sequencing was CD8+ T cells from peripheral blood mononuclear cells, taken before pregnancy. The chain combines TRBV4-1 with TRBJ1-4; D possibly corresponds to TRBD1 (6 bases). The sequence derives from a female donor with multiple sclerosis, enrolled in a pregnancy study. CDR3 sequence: CASSQEGGGDEKLFF. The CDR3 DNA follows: TGCGCCAGCAGCCAAGAAGGGGGTGGAGATGAAAAACTGTTTTTT.